One and the same sample provided the 2 T cell receptor beta chains below, sequenced in a study of T cells after yellow fever vaccination. Each CDR3 protein gets one entry after TCRdb re-called the 5' RACE reads with MiXCR. The sample has around 4,700 distinct CDR3 sequences, less than 4.5% seen once. The specimen comprised PBMCs, either bulk or a sorted T-cell subset (CD4+, CD8+, memory, or dextramer-sorted; not recorded which), sampled 15 days after the yellow fever booster vaccination. Every receptor here comes from a man aged 30 to 45 who received the YFV17D yellow fever vaccine.

This clonotype has a count of ten or more. The chain employs TRBV7-2 and TRBJ1-4, with D tentatively TRBD1 (5 bases). The V gene's germline CDR1 is SGHTA and CDR2 FQGNSA. V was shortened by 5 bases and J by 2 bases, with 15 bases between the two germline ends. The CDR3 extends over 16 amino acids. Here the CDR3 DNA reads TGTGCCAGCAGCCTACACGGGGGTGCGACTAATGAAAAACTGTTTTTT. It translates to CASSLHGGATNEKLFF.

This clonotype was picked up many times. This chain connects TRBV20-1 to TRBJ2-7; D not resolved. Deletions cut 0 bases from V and 0 bases from J, with 15 bases between. This CDR3 spans 16 amino acids. Looked up from germline, CDR1 is DFQATT and CDR2 is SNEGSKA (reference sequence). CDR3: CSARDLGGSSSYEQYF. The CDR3 DNA reads as TGCAGTGCTAGAGATCTTGGCGGCTCCTCCTCCTACGAGCAGTACTTC.